Listed below are T cell receptor beta chains from one sample, sequenced in a study of PD-L1 blockade in urothelial cancer. Only in-frame clones appear in the TCRdb table, and some are missing; sequencing was by immunoSEQ multiplex PCR. The table shows 70,000 to 75,000 clones, with 84% occurring only once. The sample here was PBMCs, taken around atezolizumab (anti-PD-L1) treatment. The receptors come from an older man with urothelial cancer. Both conserved end residues are part of each CDR3.

V gene	J gene	CDR3 protein
TRBV10-1	TRBJ2-5	CASSDGSQETQYF
TRBV15	TRBJ2-1	CATSRDPRETYNEQFF
TRBV4-1	TRBJ1-4	CASSQASQQGGKLFF
TRBV5-1	TRBJ2-1	CASSLVSHNEQFF
TRBV21-1	TRBJ2-3	CAGRYATGATDTQYF
TRBV7-9	TRBJ1-1	CASSPSGGTTEAFF
TRBV23-1	TRBJ2-3	CASSLWDRVDTQYF
TRBV7-7	TRBJ2-5	CASSPRTGRQETQYF
TRBV15	TRBJ1-5	CATSRFREAIGPQHF
TRBV6-5	TRBJ1-5	CASSSRGPNQPQHF
TRBV28	TRBJ1-4	CASSPTGVKEKLFF
TRBV18	TRBJ2-5	CASSPGNGGPQRETQYF
TRBV7-8	TRBJ2-1	CASRTGSYNEQFF
TRBV7-9	TRBJ2-1	CASSHPSGRGRGQFF
TRBV28	TRBJ2-5	CASSRLAGLSQETQYF
TRBV29-1	TRBJ2-7	CSVESHRGQFYEQYF
TRBV19	TRBJ1-2	CASSTVYGYTF
TRBV19	TRBJ2-2	CASRPSGSNTGELFF
TRBV5-1	TRBJ2-5	CASSLDRAETQYF
TRBV5-1	TRBJ1-4	CASSFGQGGNEKLFF
TRBV6-1	TRBJ2-5	CASSDTSGTSGKETQYF